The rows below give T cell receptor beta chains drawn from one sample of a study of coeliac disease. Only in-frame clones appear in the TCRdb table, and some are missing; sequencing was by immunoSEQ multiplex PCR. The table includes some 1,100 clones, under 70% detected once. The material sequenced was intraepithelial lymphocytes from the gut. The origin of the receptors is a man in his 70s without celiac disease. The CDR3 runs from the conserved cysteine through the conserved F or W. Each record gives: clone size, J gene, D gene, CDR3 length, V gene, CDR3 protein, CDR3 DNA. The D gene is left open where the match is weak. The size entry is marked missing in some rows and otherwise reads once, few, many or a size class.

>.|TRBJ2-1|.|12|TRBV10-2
CASSEYYNEQFF
TGCGCCAGCAGTGAATACTACAATGAGCAGTTCTTC
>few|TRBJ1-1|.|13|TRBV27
CASSPHSGTEAFF
TGTGCCAGCAGTCCTCATTCGGGCACTGAAGCTTTCTTT
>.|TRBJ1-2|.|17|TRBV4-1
CASSSGGQNRKTYGYTF
TGCGCCAGCAGCAGTGGCGGCCAGAACCGAAAGACCTATGGCTACACCTTC
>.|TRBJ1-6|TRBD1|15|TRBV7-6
CASSQGAGVNSPLHF
TGTGCCAGCAGCCAGGGGGCAGGGGTAAATTCCCCCCTCCACTTT
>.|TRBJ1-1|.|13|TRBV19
CASSPRVNTEAFF
TGTGCCAGTAGTCCCAGGGTAAACACTGAAGCTTTCTTT
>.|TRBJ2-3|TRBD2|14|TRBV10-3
CAISAGTTTDTQYF
TGTGCCATCAGTGCCGGGACTACCACAGATACGCAGTATTTT
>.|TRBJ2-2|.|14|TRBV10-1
CASRQSSGTGELFF
TGCGCCAGCAGGCAGAGTAGCGGTACCGGGGAGCTGTTTTTT
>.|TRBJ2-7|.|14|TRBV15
CATSGRTGIYEQYF
TGTGCCACCAGCGGGAGGACAGGCATCTACGAGCAGTACTTC
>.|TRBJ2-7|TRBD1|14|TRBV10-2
CASSEGTGSYEQYF
TGCGCCAGCAGTGAAGGGACAGGCTCCTACGAGCAGTACTTC
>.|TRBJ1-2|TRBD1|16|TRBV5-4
CASSAGTVGRVGGYTF
TGTGCCAGCAGCGCCGGGACAGTTGGGCGGGTGGGTGGCTACACCTTC
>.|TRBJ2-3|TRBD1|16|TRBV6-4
CASSRGTGGSTDTQYF
TGTGCCAGCAGTCGTGGGACAGGGGGTAGCACAGATACGCAGTATTTT
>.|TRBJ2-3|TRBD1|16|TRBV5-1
CASSLATGAGTDTQYF
TGCGCCAGCAGCTTGGCGACAGGGGCAGGCACAGATACGCAGTATTTT
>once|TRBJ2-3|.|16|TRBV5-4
CASSSGTGFKADTQYF
TGTGCCAGCAGCTCCGGAACAGGGTTCAAGGCAGATACGCAGTATTTT
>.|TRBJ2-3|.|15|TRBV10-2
CASSEGQSGTDTQYF
TGCGCCAGCAGTGAGGGCCAGTCCGGCACAGATACGCAGTATTTT
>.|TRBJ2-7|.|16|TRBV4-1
CASSPGVVRLPYEQYF
TGCGCCAGCAGCCCAGGGGTAGTGCGTCTCCCCTACGAGCAGTACTTC
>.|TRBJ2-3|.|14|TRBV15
CATSGGWARDTQYF
TGTGCCACCAGCGGTGGTTGGGCCCGGGATACGCAGTATTTT
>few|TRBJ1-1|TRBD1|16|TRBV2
CASSETGYLRNTEAFF
TGTGCCAGCAGTGAGACAGGGTATCTTCGGAACACTGAAGCTTTCTTT
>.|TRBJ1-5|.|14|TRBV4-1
CASSTRTGNQPQHF
TGCGCCAGCAGCACACGGACAGGCAATCAGCCCCAGCATTTT
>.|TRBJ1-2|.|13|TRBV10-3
CAISGSPSDGYTF
TGTGCCATCAGTGGGTCCCCGAGCGATGGCTACACCTTC
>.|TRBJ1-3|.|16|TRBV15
CATSKNRLGSGNTIYF
TGTGCCACCAGCAAAAACAGGTTGGGCTCTGGAAACACCATATATTTT
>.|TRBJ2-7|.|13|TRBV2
CASRGGDGYEQYF
TGTGCCAGCAGGGGCGGGGATGGGTACGAGCAGTACTTC
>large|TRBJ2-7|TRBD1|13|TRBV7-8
CASSHGQGGEQYF
TGTGCCAGCAGCCACGGACAGGGAGGCGAGCAGTACTTC
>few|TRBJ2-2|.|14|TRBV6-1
CASSRYRNTGELFF
TGTGCCAGCAGCCGGTACAGGAACACCGGGGAGCTGTTTTTT
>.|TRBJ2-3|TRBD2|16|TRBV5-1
CASSLAQRGTRDTQYF
TGCGCCAGCAGCTTGGCCCAGCGGGGGACCCGAGATACGCAGTATTTT
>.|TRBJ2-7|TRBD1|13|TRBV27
CASGRGRSYEQYF
TGTGCCAGCGGCAGGGGGCGCAGTTACGAGCAGTACTTC
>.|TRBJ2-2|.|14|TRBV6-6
CASSRYRNTGELFF
TGTGCCAGCAGCCGGTACAGGAACACCGGGGAGCTGTTTTTT
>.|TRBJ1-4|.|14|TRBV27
CASSSQGFGEKLFF
TGTGCCAGCAGTTCACAGGGTTTTGGCGAAAAACTGTTTTTT
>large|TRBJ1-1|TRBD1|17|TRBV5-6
CASSSYWGQPTNTEAFF
TGTGCCAGCAGCTCGTACTGGGGACAGCCCACGAACACTGAAGCTTTCTTT
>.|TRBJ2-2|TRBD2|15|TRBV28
CASSLISGGTGELFF
TGTGCCAGCAGTTTGATAAGCGGGGGGACCGGGGAGCTGTTTTTT
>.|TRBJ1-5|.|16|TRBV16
CASSQSRPGSNQPQHF
TGTGCCAGCAGCCAATCGAGACCGGGGAGCAATCAGCCCCAGCATTTT
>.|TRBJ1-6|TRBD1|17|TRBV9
CASSNYRGRQDNSPLHF
TGTGCCAGCTCTAATTACAGGGGGCGTCAAGATAATTCACCCCTCCACTTT
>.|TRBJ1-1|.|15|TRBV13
CASSPGGQGSTEAFF
TGTGCCAGCAGCCCCGGCGGGCAGGGGAGCACTGAAGCTTTCTTT